This T cell receptor beta chain was recorded in a study of T cells in women clearing cervical HPV infection. Study at large: No precancer developed; the control's incident HPV16 infection cleared within 12 months. Case blood drawn at lesion detection; control blood after infection cleared. For cases, blood was sampled a median approximately 150 days after lesion detection, interquartile range roughly 85 to 220 days. Study observations and caveats: Cases carried less TRBV6-7 than controls: 0.11% versus 0.16%.

Germline V gene lookup returns CDR1 SGHTA and CDR2 FQGNSA. CDR3 size: 14 residues. Repertoires were generated with immunoSEQ multiplex PCR, while TCRdb's copy carries only in-frame clones and drops some. The listing contains tens of thousands of clones. About this clone: The antigen is unknown. One junction end disagrees with the germline gene, perhaps due to a read error. The CDR3 end falls 3 residues outside the read, so it is completed with the germline J gene.

The chain employs TRBV7-2 and TRBJ2-5; D not certain. The origin of this receptor is a woman aged 18 to 75 with a cervical HPV16 infection that either progressed to CIN3+ or cleared (not recorded which). Sequencing was performed on blood buffy coat. CDR3 amino acids: CASSVAPSQGTQYF. CDR3 bases read: TGTGCCAGCAGCGTGGCCCCCTCCCAAGGGACC.